These T cell receptor beta chains were read from a single sample in a study of cytomegalovirus exposure and HLA in healthy donors. Produced via immunoSEQ multiplex PCR; TCRdb's table is partial and in-frame only. The table has about 130,000 clones, roughly 80% seen once. Sequencing was done on a sample of PBMCs. The receptors were gathered from a man aged 18 to 30 in good health and CMV-seropositive. The conserved cysteine and the conserved F or W are not part of the CDR3 here.

V gene: TRBV27; CDR3 protein: ASSRDRVGYT
V gene: TRBV6-6; CDR3 protein: ASTGRGTEAF
V gene: TRBV4-1; CDR3 protein: ASRVPGSGGEKLF
V gene: TRBV19; CDR3 protein: ASSIQGEAF
V gene: TRBV30; CDR3 protein: AWNYNTQETQY
V gene: TRBV7-2; CDR3 protein: ASSPDYVTDTQY
V gene: TRBV7-6; CDR3 protein: ASSLEYRGTYEQY
V gene: TRBV5-1; CDR3 protein: ASSLQVPYEQY
V gene: TRBV9; CDR3 protein: ASSESTGGGREKLF
V gene: TRBV19; CDR3 protein: ASSGQSNGYT
V gene: TRBV2; CDR3 protein: ASSPQGRQETQY
V gene: TRBV7-9; CDR3 protein: ATRDGYT
V gene: TRBV5-4; CDR3 protein: ASSLGPRGGYEQF
V gene: TRBV9; CDR3 protein: ASSPRQGTYEQY
V gene: TRBV2; CDR3 protein: ASSARGHEQY
V gene: TRBV5-6; CDR3 protein: ASSLISGRGTEAF
V gene: TRBV5-6; CDR3 protein: ASSLSSQHSNQPQH
V gene: TRBV7-6; CDR3 protein: ASSSTGTGVGRSTEAF
V gene: TRBV5-4; CDR3 protein: ASSLGLAEGEQF
V gene: TRBV19; CDR3 protein: ASTPRGSTEAF
V gene: TRBV5-6; CDR3 protein: ASSWSGTGGLDTQY
V gene: TRBV27; CDR3 protein: ASSGGGRDSYEQY
V gene: TRBV9; CDR3 protein: ASSLGQGGRADTQY
V gene: TRBV10-3; CDR3 protein: AISEPGDGYT
V gene: TRBV7-9; CDR3 protein: ASSLGQGAIDRYYTEAF
V gene: TRBV11-2; CDR3 protein: ASSPDAGNYGYT
V gene: TRBV5-4; CDR3 protein: ASSLDHSSGNTIY
V gene: TRBV30; CDR3 protein: AWSVPRQGNSPLH
V gene: TRBV5-6; CDR3 protein: ASSLEFATGANVLT
V gene: TRBV5-1; CDR3 protein: ASSTGTSSDEQY
V gene: TRBV11-2; CDR3 protein: ASSLAGGPEY
V gene: TRBV6-1; CDR3 protein: ASNLLQANTEAF
V gene: TRBV11-3; CDR3 protein: ASSSGLAENNEQF
V gene: TRBV7-9; CDR3 protein: SSSNSWEKLF
V gene: TRBV7-2; CDR3 protein: ASSFGGQDEQF
V gene: TRBV7-8; CDR3 protein: ASSLAQNNQPQH
V gene: TRBV4-1; CDR3 protein: ASSIGGRAKDTQY
V gene: TRBV25-1; CDR3 protein: ASSEWAGGTDTQY
V gene: TRBV6-1; CDR3 protein: ASSEDRDTLQEKLF
V gene: TRBV19; CDR3 protein: ASRKDSASSYEQY
V gene: TRBV5-5; CDR3 protein: ASSLLLSGTGVRVQETQY
V gene: TRBV27; CDR3 protein: ASSSGTDSLTGELF
V gene: TRBV6-1; CDR3 protein: ASSDGSSVGGIPDTQY
V gene: TRBV5-4; CDR3 protein: ASSLGRTGFEQY
V gene: TRBV7-2; CDR3 protein: ASSSSLSYT
V gene: TRBV27; CDR3 protein: ASSRTGGIQPQH
V gene: TRBV5-4; CDR3 protein: ASRPDRYQETQY
V gene: TRBV7-2; CDR3 protein: ASSLDRLSSTDTQY
V gene: TRBV9; CDR3 protein: ASSARQGNYGYT
V gene: TRBV18; CDR3 protein: ASSPRDTGSYEQY